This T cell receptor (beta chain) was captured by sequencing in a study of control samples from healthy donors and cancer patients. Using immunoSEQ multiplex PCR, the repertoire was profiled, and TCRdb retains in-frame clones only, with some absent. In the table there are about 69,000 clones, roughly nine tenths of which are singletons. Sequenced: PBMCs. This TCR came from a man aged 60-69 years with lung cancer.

Here the CDR3 DNA reads TGCGCCAGCACCGGAACAACCCCTTCTGGGACAGGGGCTGTCGGGGAGCTGTTTTTT. Encoded protein: CASTGTTPSGTGAVGELFF. The J gene is TRBJ2-2, the V gene TRBV5-1; 10 bases align to TRBD1. The CDR3 sequence is 19 residues long. CDR1 is SGHRS and CDR2 is YFSETQ in the germline V gene. V trimming: 6 bases; J trimming: 7 bases; junction bases outside the gene matches: 21.